These 32 T cell receptor beta chains originate from one sample sequenced in a study of shared clonotypes between healthy human individuals. The data were produced by immunoSEQ multiplex PCR, yet TCRdb's version contains in-frame clones alone and is incomplete. The data hold around 2.1 million clones, with 90% to 97% observed a single time. Material: naive CD4+ T cells sorted from blood. The subset: CD45RA+ positively selected. These TCRs come from a man younger than 35 in good health.

The chain is built from TRBV5-1 and TRBJ2-3; D is possibly TRBD2 (6 bases). The CDR3 consists of 17 residues. The V gene lost 4 bases and the J gene lost 2 bases, with 20 bases spanning the gap. The germline gives CDR1 SGHRS, CDR2 YFSETQ. For the CDR3, the DNA is TGCGCCAGCAGCCCGGGCACGAGTGGGGGGTACACAGATACGCAGTATTTT. This encodes CASSPGTSGGYTDTQYF.

The V call is TRBV6-6, the J call TRBJ2-7; D gene uncertain. With 2 bases removed from V and 0 bases from J, the gap between germline ends came to 8 bases. Germline lookup yields CDR1 MNHNY and CDR2 SVGAGI (reference sequence). The CDR3 totals 14 residues. This chain's CDR3 is CASSYEVSSYEQYF. The CDR3 DNA follows: TGTGCCAGCAGTTACGAGGTTAGCTCCTACGAGCAGTACTTC.

The genes are TRBV7-8 and TRBJ1-4; 7 bases align to TRBD1. Germline V lookup: CDR1 SGHVS, CDR2 FQNEAQ. This CDR3 has 20 residues. With V trimmed by 1 base and J by 5 bases, 19 bases remained unmatched. The CDR3 loop reads CASSLEWDRWHRVENEKLFF. In nucleotides, the CDR3 is TGTGCCAGCAGCTTAGAGTGGGACAGATGGCATAGGGTAGAAAATGAAAAACTGTTTTTT.

V is TRBV2 and J is TRBJ2-7; weak D call: TRBD2 (5 bases). V shed 5 bases and J shed 0 bases, with 14 bases lying between them. CDR1 and CDR2 from the germline V gene are SNHLY and FYNNEI. This CDR3 region has 15 residues. The CDR3 sequence is CASSKDFTLSYEQYF. The CDR3 nucleotides read TGTGCCAGCAGTAAGGACTTTACCCTCTCCTACGAGCAGTACTTC.

The chain carries TRBV7-2 and TRBJ1-5, with no clear D. V was cut by 5 bases and J by 4 bases, with 9 bases left in between. This CDR3 region has 13 residues. Germline assignment: CDR1 SGHTA and CDR2 FQGNSA. CDR3 protein: CASSITWNQPQHF. CDR3 coding DNA: TGTGCCAGCAGCATCACATGGAATCAGCCCCAGCATTTT.

The chain links TRBV5-4 to TRBJ2-2; 8 bases fit TRBD1. Trimming took 4 bases from V and 1 from J; bases not matched to a gene: 3. Germline values: CDR1 SGHNT, CDR2 YYREEE (reference sequence). CDR3 size: 15 residues. CDR3 sequence reads: CASSRTGLNTGELFF. Written as DNA, the CDR3 is TGTGCCAGCAGCCGGACAGGGCTGAACACCGGGGAGCTGTTTTTT.

The chain couples TRBV29-1 to TRBJ2-5; 16 nucleotides agree with TRBD2. Losses at the gene ends were 4 bases for V and 5 bases for J; bases not matched to a gene: 7. Germline lookup yields CDR1 SQVTM and CDR2 ANQGSEA. The CDR3 runs 16 residues. This CDR3 is CSVGGTSGRAKETQYF. The CDR3 nucleotides are TGCAGCGTTGGGGGGACTAGCGGGAGGGCCAAGGAGACCCAGTACTTC.

The rearrangement uses TRBV9 and TRBJ2-3; the D gene is possibly TRBD1 (5 bases). V dropped 0 bases and J dropped 7 bases, with 12 bases sitting between them. Germline V lookup: CDR1 SGDLS, CDR2 YYNGEE. CDR3 length: 14 residues. The CDR3 DNA follows: TGTGCCAGCAGCGTAGAGGCCGGACAAAATACGCAGTATTTT. Translated, it gives CASSVEAGQNTQYF. The entire variable domain, with the rest obtained from reference TRBV9 and TRBJ2-3, is as follows: DSGVTQTPKHLITATGQRVTLRCSPRSGDLSVYWYQQSLDQGLQFLIQYYNGEERAKGNILERFSAQQFPDLHSELNLSSLELGDSALYFCASSVEAGQNTQYFGPGTRLTVL.

Concerning this clone: Other DNA sequences within the sample encode an identical CDR3. The V and J genes are TRBV9 and TRBJ1-3; D ambiguous. CDR1 is SGDLS and CDR2 is YYNGEE in the germline V gene. V lost 0 bases, J lost 4 bases, and 2 bases lay in between. The CDR3 runs 12 residues. The CDR3 DNA is TGTGCCAGCAGCGTAGAGGGAAACACCATATATTTT. Its protein is CASSVEGNTIYF. Based on the CDR3 plus reference TRBV9 and TRBJ1-3, the full variable domain is DSGVTQTPKHLITATGQRVTLRCSPRSGDLSVYWYQQSLDQGLQFLIQYYNGEERAKGNILERFSAQQFPDLHSELNLSSLELGDSALYFCASSVEGNTIYFGEGSWLTVV.

Regarding this clone: The junction departs from the called germline gene at one end, perhaps through a read error. This chain connects TRBV7-9 to TRBJ2-5; TRBD1 might be the D (6 bases). Germline CDR1 and CDR2: SEHNR and FQNEAQ (reference sequence). The CDR3 spans 16 residues. CDR3 sequence reads: CASSSSPPGAQETQYF. CDR3 in DNA: TGTGCCAGTAGCTCATCCCCCCCAGGGGCCCAAGAGACCCAGTACTTC. The variable domain in full, completed from reference TRBV7-9 and TRBJ2-5, reads DTGVSQNPRHKITKRGQNVTFRCDPISEHNRLYWYRQTLGQGPEFLTYFQNEAQLEKSRLLSDRFSAERPKGSFSTLEIQRTEQGDSAMYLCASSSSPPGAQETQYFGPGTRLLVL.

The V call is TRBV5-4, the J call TRBJ2-2; 8 bases fit TRBD1. The CDR3 is 15 residues long. With 4 bases clipped from V and 4 bases from J, the junction kept 6 bases outside the gene matches. Germline CDR1 and CDR2: SGHNT and YYREEE (reference sequence). The CDR3 coding sequence is TGTGCCAGCAGCCCAGGGGGCGTAAGCACCGGGGAGCTGTTTTTT. Protein sequence: CASSPGGVSTGELFF.

This clone has a handful of counts. One end of the junction varies from germline; a read error may be responsible. This chain links TRBV2 with TRBJ2-2; tentative D call: TRBD2 (6 bases). The CDR3 extends over 13 amino acids. The germline V gene encodes CDR1 SNHLY and CDR2 FYNNEI. The CDR3: CAGSGGYGGELFF. For the CDR3, the DNA is TGTGCCGGCAGCGGAGGGTACGGCGGGGAGCTGTTTTTT. Complete variable domain (other parts from reference TRBV2 and TRBJ2-2): EPEVTQTPSHQVTQMGQEVILRCVPISNHLYFYWYRQILGQKVEFLVSFYNNEISEKSEIFDDQFSVERPDGSNFTLKIRSTKLEDSAMYFCAGSGGYGGELFFGEGSRLTVL.

With regard to this clone: Other DNA sequences in the sample encode the same CDR3. The chain combines TRBV18 with TRBJ2-1, with TRBD2 matching 9 bases. V shed 2 bases, J shed 6 bases, and the junction held 5 bases outside the gene matches. Per germline, CDR1 KGHSH and CDR2 LQKENI. The CDR3 runs 15 residues. As DNA, the CDR3 is TGTGCCAGCTCACCATCATTAGCGGGGGTCAATGAGCAGTTCTTC. Protein product: CASSPSLAGVNEQFF.

For this clone: Other DNA sequences from this sample encode an identical CDR3 as well. The chain employs TRBV11-3 and TRBJ2-2, with 8 bases that match TRBD2. This CDR3 spans 15 amino acids. From germline, CDR1 is SGHNT and CDR2 YENEEA. The ends lost 3 bases at V and 2 bases at J; junction bases unmatched: 2. CDR3 loop: CASSFTSGNTGELFF. As DNA, the CDR3 is TGTGCCAGCAGCTTTACTAGCGGAAACACCGGGGAGCTGTTTTTT.

The count of this clone is one. V usage is TRBV7-2 and J usage is TRBJ1-2; no definite D call. CDR3 length: 16 residues. CDR1 and CDR2 (germline): SGHTA, FQGNSA. V lost 1 base and J lost 6, with 18 bases in between. DNA of the CDR3: TGTGCCAGCAGCTTAGTGGAGGGCTTAAGGATTAATGGCTACACCTTC. It specifies CASSLVEGLRINGYTF.

The gene calls are TRBV15 and TRBJ1-1; D uncertain. Germline CDR1 reads LNHNV; CDR2 reads YYDKDF (reference sequence). V lost 0 bases to trimming and J lost 7 bases, with 9 bases between them. CDR3 length equals 13 residues. DNA for the CDR3: TGTGCCACCAGCAGAGATAACAAGCGTGAAGCTTTCTTT. It specifies CATSRDNKREAFF. The full variable domain, in which reference TRBV15 and TRBJ1-1 provide the parts outside the CDR3, is DAMVIQNPRYQVTQFGKPVTLSCSQTLNHNVMYWYQQKSSQAPKLLFHYYDKDFNNEADTPDNFQSRRPNTSFCFLDIRSPGLGDTAMYLCATSRDNKREAFFGQGTRLTVV.

The rearrangement links TRBV30 to TRBJ2-3; D uncertain. Trimming removed 5 bases from V and 4 bases from J, with 19 bases in between. This CDR3 region has 15 residues. The germline V gene has CDR1 GTSNPN and CDR2 SVGIG (reference sequence). The CDR3 bases are TGTGCCTGGGGAAGAAAGGACCTTAGAGCAGATACGCAGTATTTT. It codes for CAWGRKDLRADTQYF.

V usage is TRBV30 and J usage is TRBJ1-6; D gene uncertain. The CDR3 loop spans 13 amino acids. Per the germline V gene, CDR1 is GTSNPN and CDR2 is SVGIG (reference sequence). Trimming left V 3 bases short and J 5 bases short, with 8 bases between. The CDR3 nucleotides read TGTGCCTGGAGGGTACATAATAATTCACCCCTCCACTTT. Its protein is CAWRVHNNSPLHF.

This sequence joins TRBV2 and TRBJ2-3; D might be TRBD1 (5 bases). The CDR3 extends over 18 amino acids. The V end was cut by 4 bases, the J end by 0 bases, with 20 bases between. Germline CDR1 SNHLY, CDR2 FYNNEI. The CDR3 loop reads CASSGGRVRPPSTDTQYF. Here the CDR3 DNA reads TGTGCCAGCAGTGGAGGCAGGGTACGGCCTCCTAGCACAGATACGCAGTATTTT.

This chain uses TRBV6-5 with TRBJ1-1; D uncertain. Deletions cut 8 bases from V and 9 bases from J, with 16 bases between. CDR1 is MNHEY, CDR2 SVGAGI, per germline. The CDR3 covers 12 residues. This CDR3 is CASASGGRKAFF. The CDR3 DNA is TGTGCCAGCGCCTCAGGCGGGAGAAAAGCTTTCTTT.

The chain has TRBV7-2 and TRBJ1-3; D not certain. Germline CDR1 and CDR2: SGHTA and FQGNSA. The CDR3 sequence is 15 residues long. Trimming pared 1 base from V and 4 bases from J, leaving 11 bases between. The CDR3 DNA follows: TGTGCCAGCAGCTTAGACCCGGGCCCCGGAAACACCATATATTTT. Its translation is CASSLDPGPGNTIYF.

The rearrangement joins TRBV11-2 to TRBJ1-4, with 8 positions matching TRBD1. Germline V gene sequence: CDR1 SGHAT, CDR2 FQNNGV. Germline trimming cut 5 bases from V and 7 bases from J; bases unmatched to any gene: 9. The CDR3 length is 15 residues. As DNA, the CDR3 is TGTGCCAGCAGCCTGGGACAGGCTTGGACTGAAAAACTGTTTTTT. It is translated as CASSLGQAWTEKLFF. Supplemented by reference TRBV11-2 and TRBJ1-4, the full variable domain reads EAGVAQSPRYKIIEKRQSVAFWCNPISGHATLYWYQQILGQGPKLLIQFQNNGVVDDSQLPKDRFSAERLKGVDSTLKIQPAKLEDSAVYLCASSLGQAWTEKLFFGSGTQLSVL.

The chain joins TRBV4-1 to TRBJ1-5; D not resolved. The CDR3 length is 13 residues. V was pared by 2 bases and J by 3 bases, with 5 bases between. The V gene's germline CDR1 is MGHRA and CDR2 YSYEKL. The CDR3 here is CASSQLPNQPQHF. The CDR3 DNA follows: TGCGCCAGCAGCCAACTCCCCAATCAGCCCCAGCATTTT.

The J gene is TRBJ1-4, the V gene TRBV12-5, with no clear D. V gave up 2 bases and J gave up 3 bases, with 7 bases separating them. This CDR3 has 14 residues. CDR1 LGHNT and CDR2 FRNRAP come from the germline V gene. The CDR3 DNA reads as TGTGCTAGTGGTTTGTGGGTCCCTAATGAAAAACTGTTTTTT. Encoded protein: CASGLWVPNEKLFF. The full variable domain, in which reference TRBV12-5 and TRBJ1-4 provide the parts outside the CDR3, is DARVTQTPRHKVTEMGQEVTMRCQPILGHNTVFWYRQTMMQGLELLAYFRNRAPLDDSGMPKDRFSAEMPDATLATLKIQPSEPRDSAVYFCASGLWVPNEKLFFGSGTQLSVL.

This clone appeared a few times. The chain couples TRBV5-1 to TRBJ1-1, with D possibly being TRBD1 (6 bases). Trimming left V 4 bases short and J 1 base short, with 11 bases between. Germline V gene lookup returns CDR1 SGHRS and CDR2 YFSETQ. The CDR3 spans 14 residues. The CDR3 nucleotides are TGCGCCAGCAGCCCCCCGACAGGGAACACTGAAGCTTTCTTT. As protein: CASSPPTGNTEAFF.

The chain employs TRBV30 and TRBJ2-5; D is possibly TRBD2 (5 bases). CDR3 length: 15 residues. Germline V gives CDR1 GTSNPN, CDR2 SVGIG (reference sequence). The germline V and J ends were trimmed by 3 bases and 2 bases, with 16 bases remaining between them. In DNA form, the CDR3 reads TGTGCCTGGAGCCTAGAGAGAGAGGGACAAGAGACCCAGTACTTC. Residues: CAWSLEREGQETQYF.

The CDR3 loop is CSVGAGEGNEQFF. For the CDR3, the DNA is TGCAGCGTTGGAGCGGGAGAGGGCAATGAGCAGTTCTTC. The chain links TRBV29-1 to TRBJ2-1, with 8 positions matching TRBD2. The ends lost 4 bases at V and 6 bases at J; junction bases unmatched: 5. This CDR3 region has 13 residues. CDR1 and CDR2 from the germline V gene are SQVTM and ANQGSEA.

The J gene is TRBJ2-3, the V gene TRBV30; 12 nucleotides align to TRBD2. The J segment lost 0 bases and the V segment lost 2 bases, leaving 3 bases of the junction unmatched. Germline CDR1 reads GTSNPN; CDR2 reads SVGIG (reference sequence). The CDR3 runs to 16 residues. For the CDR3, the DNA is TGTGCCTGGAGTTCCGGACTAGCGGGAAGCACAGATACGCAGTATTTT. It is translated as CAWSSGLAGSTDTQYF.

The chain carries TRBV30 and TRBJ1-4, with TRBD1 as a possible D gene (6 bases). The CDR3 consists of 12 residues. Germline V lookup: CDR1 GTSNPN, CDR2 SVGIG (reference sequence). Between the trimmed V and J ends, which lost 2 bases and 7 bases, there was a span of 8 bases. Here the CDR3 DNA reads TGTGCCTGGAGTACAGGGTCTGAAAAACTGTTTTTT. Translated: CAWSTGSEKLFF.

V gene TRBV7-3 combines with J gene TRBJ2-5, with 10 bases identical to TRBD1. V shed 5 bases and J 5 bases; nucleotides not matched to a gene: 11. This CDR3 contains 16 residues. Looked up from germline, CDR1 is SGHTA and CDR2 is FQGTGA. The CDR3: CASSPTGTGASETQYF. In DNA form, the CDR3 reads TGTGCCAGCAGCCCGACCGGGACAGGGGCCTCGGAGACCCAGTACTTC.

This chain uses TRBV5-1 with TRBJ2-3; a possible D gene is TRBD1 (6 bases). The V and J ends lost 4 bases and 3 bases respectively, with 12 bases between them. The CDR3 runs to 14 residues. Germline V gene data show CDR1 as SGHRS and CDR2 as YFSETQ. CDR3 sequence: CASSDPGQTDTQYF. The CDR3 nucleotides are TGCGCCAGCAGCGACCCGGGACAAACAGATACGCAGTATTTT.

The genes are TRBV19 and TRBJ2-2; 9 positions agree with TRBD1. V lost 3 bases and J lost 0; bases outside the gene matches: 5. Germline lookup yields CDR1 LNHDA and CDR2 SQIVND (reference sequence). This CDR3 is built from 17 residues. CDR3 region: CASSIGTGTSNTGELFF. The CDR3 DNA is TGTGCCAGTAGTATTGGGACAGGGACCTCGAACACCGGGGAGCTGTTTTTT.